These 32 T cell receptor beta chains originate from one sample sequenced in a study of shared clonotypes between healthy human individuals. Profiled with immunoSEQ multiplex PCR; TCRdb holds only in-frame clones, not every one. This table has 1.4 million to 1.5 million clones, roughly 96% appearing once. The sample was naive CD4+ T cells sorted from blood. Described subset: CD45RA+ positively selected. These receptors came from a man aged 25 to 40 in good health.

Here the CDR3 reads CASSLRDSNQPQHF. The CDR3 nucleotides read TGTGCCAGCAGCTTACGGGATAGCAATCAGCCCCAGCATTTT. V usage is TRBV7-8 and J usage is TRBJ1-5; D remains unclear. This CDR3 region has 14 residues. Germline V gene lookup returns CDR1 SGHVS and CDR2 FQNEAQ. Between the trimmed V and J ends, which lost 2 bases and 0 bases, there was a span of 5 bases.

This clone occurred once. The chain links TRBV6-5 to TRBJ2-3; perhaps D is TRBD1 or TRBD2 (5 bases each). CDR1 MNHEY and CDR2 SVGAGI come from the germline V gene. The CDR3 consists of 14 residues. V lost 3 bases and J 0 bases, leaving 7 bases between the germline ends. CDR3 coding DNA: TGTGCCAGCAGTTATCGGGACAGCACAGATACGCAGTATTTT. Amino acid sequence: CASSYRDSTDTQYF.

With respect to this clone: Given a much more abundant clone one base away, this may be a read error. The chain uses TRBV2 and TRBJ2-2; D remains ambiguous. From germline, CDR1 is SNHLY and CDR2 FYNNEI. This CDR3 region has 11 residues. V lost 5 bases and J lost 2, with 0 bases in between. The CDR3 DNA follows: TGTGCCAGCAGTAACACCGGGGAGCTGTTTTTT. This encodes CASSNTGELFF.

The chain is built from TRBV19 and TRBJ1-3; a weak D match, TRBD1 (6 bases). The CDR3 extends over 16 amino acids. The germline gives CDR1 LNHDA, CDR2 SQIVND (reference sequence). V lost 7 bases and J 4 bases, leaving 20 bases between the germline ends. CDR3 sequence reads: CASTRAGGSSGNTIYF. The CDR3 nucleotides are TGTGCCAGTACCAGAGCTGGGGGCTCGAGCGGAAACACCATATATTTT.

The genes are TRBV28 and TRBJ1-5, with D uncertain. The length of the CDR3 is 13 residues. In germline, CDR1 is MDHEN, CDR2 SYDVKM. The V end was cut by 5 bases, the J end by 5 bases, with 10 bases between. The CDR3 nucleotides are TGTGCCAGCAGTAGTGGAGCTTATCAGCCCCAGCATTTT. Amino acid sequence: CASSSGAYQPQHF. Combining the CDR3 with reference TRBV28 and TRBJ1-5 gives the whole variable domain DVKVTQSSRYLVKRTGEKVFLECVQDMDHENMFWYRQDPGLGLRLIYFSYDVKMKEKGDIPEGYSVSREKKERFSLILESASTNQTSMYLCASSSGAYQPQHFGDGTRLSIL.

This rearrangement joins TRBV7-2 to TRBJ2-7, with 10 bases lining up with TRBD1. V shed 5 bases, J shed 7 bases, and the junction held 5 bases outside the gene matches. In germline, CDR1 is SGHTA, CDR2 FQGNSA. The CDR3 is made up of 13 amino acids. CDR3 sequence (DNA): TGTGCCAGCAGCCTTGACAGGGGGCTAGAGCAGTACTTC. As protein: CASSLDRGLEQYF. Variable domain in full (rest from reference TRBV7-2 and TRBJ2-7): GAGVSQSPSNKVTEKGKDVELRCDPISGHTALYWYRQSLGQGLEFLIYFQGNSAPDKSGLPSDRFSAERTGGSVSTLTIQRTQQEDSAVYLCASSLDRGLEQYFGPGTRLTVT.

This sequence joins TRBV18 and TRBJ2-5; no firm D call. CDR3 length: 16 amino acids. Per germline, CDR1 KGHSH and CDR2 LQKENI. The V end lost 2 bases, the J end lost 2 bases, and 15 bases lay between the germline ends. The CDR3 sequence is CASSPFTVGLQETQYF. CDR3 nucleotide sequence: TGTGCCAGCTCACCATTCACAGTCGGATTACAAGAGACCCAGTACTTC.

The V gene is TRBV7-8, the J gene TRBJ2-3; 9 nucleotides line up with TRBD1. Germline trimming cut 4 bases from V and 1 base from J; bases unmatched to any gene: 3. This CDR3 has 15 amino acids. The germline V gene encodes CDR1 SGHVS and CDR2 FQNEAQ. This chain's CDR3 is CASSSGQGRTDTQYF. CDR3 sequence (DNA): TGTGCCAGCAGCTCGGGACAGGGTCGCACAGATACGCAGTATTTT.

As DNA, the CDR3 is TGCGCCAGCAGCTTGGAAGCTCTTGAGGGCACCCAGCCCCAGCATTTT. Its translation: CASSLEALEGTQPQHF. V is TRBV5-1 and J is TRBJ1-5; D remains unclear. Trimming removed 0 bases from V and 7 bases from J, with 17 bases in between. There are 16 residues in the CDR3. Germline-derived CDR1 and CDR2 are SGHRS and YFSETQ.

The CDR3 protein is CATSRGSWRGDGEQYF. CDR3 sequence (DNA): TGTGCCACCAGCAGAGGAAGTTGGAGGGGAGACGGCGAGCAGTACTTC. The rearrangement joins TRBV15 to TRBJ2-7; TRBD2 is a possible D gene (6 bases). The CDR3 is made up of 16 amino acids. V was shortened by 1 base and J by 6 bases, with 19 bases between the two germline ends. Germline assignment: CDR1 LNHNV and CDR2 YYDKDF (reference sequence).

The chain carries TRBV28 and TRBJ2-7; D gene uncertain. Trimming shortened V by 5 bases and J by 2 bases, and 13 bases separated the two germline ends. The germline CDR1 and CDR2 sequences are MDHEN and SYDVKM. CDR3 length: 14 amino acids. The DNA of the CDR3 is TGTGCCAGCAGTCTCTATACGGACGCCTACGAGCAGTACTTC. Translation gives CASSLYTDAYEQYF. The variable domain in full, with the rest retrieved from reference TRBV28 and TRBJ2-7, is DVKVTQSSRYLVKRTGEKVFLECVQDMDHENMFWYRQDPGLGLRLIYFSYDVKMKEKGDIPEGYSVSREKKERFSLILESASTNQTSMYLCASSLYTDAYEQYFGPGTRLTVT.

The chain recombines TRBV5-4 with TRBJ2-2, with D possibly matching TRBD1 (5 bases). The CDR3 extends over 16 amino acids. V was clipped by 0 bases and J by 12 bases, with 21 bases between them. The germline V gene encodes CDR1 SGHNT and CDR2 YYREEE (reference sequence). CDR3 amino acids: CASSLASAQVGEQLFF. The CDR3 DNA sequence: TGTGCCAGCAGCTTGGCCTCGGCACAGGTAGGCGAGCAGCTGTTTTTT. The variable domain in full, with the rest retrieved from reference TRBV5-4 and TRBJ2-2, is ETGVTQSPTHLIKTRGQQVTLRCSSQSGHNTVSWYQQALGQGPQFIFQYYREEENGRGNFPPRFSGLQFPNYSSELNVNALELDDSALYLCASSLASAQVGEQLFFGEGSRLTVL.

V and J are TRBV6-4 and TRBJ2-1; TRBD1 is a possible D gene (6 bases). The CDR3 has 15 amino acids. Per germline, CDR1 MRHNA and CDR2 SNTAGT. V dropped 0 bases and J dropped 3 bases, with 9 bases sitting between them. DNA of the CDR3: TGTGCCAGCAGTGACTCTAACAGGGACTACAATGAGCAGTTCTTC. It yields the protein CASSDSNRDYNEQFF.

The gene calls are TRBV21-1 and TRBJ1-1. TRBV21-1 is annotated as a pseudogene. This CDR3 has 15 amino acids. The CDR3 loop reads CASSKRDGTNTEAFF. The CDR3 nucleotides read TGTGCCAGCAGCAAAAGGGACGGGACGAACACTGAAGCTTTCTTT.

The chain is built from TRBV15 and TRBJ1-4; D perhaps matches TRBD1 (6 bases). Germline assignment: CDR1 LNHNV and CDR2 YYDKDF (reference sequence). The V end was cut by 4 bases, the J end by 8 bases, with 11 bases between. The CDR3 covers 13 residues. CDR3 sequence (DNA): TGTGCCACCAGCAAGGGGGACGGGGAAAAACTGTTTTTT. Translating it yields CATSKGDGEKLFF.

This chain joins TRBV4-1 and TRBJ2-5; a weak D match, TRBD2 (5 bases). Germline V gene data show CDR1 as MGHRA and CDR2 as YSYEKL. The V end lost 0 bases, the J end lost 9 bases, and 11 bases lay between the germline ends. The CDR3 sequence is 13 residues long. The CDR3 coding sequence is TGCGCCAGCAGCCAAGATTTCGACGGGGCCCAGTACTTC. Its translation is CASSQDFDGAQYF.

This chain connects TRBV5-8 to TRBJ2-1, with TRBD2 identical over 11 bases. Germline V gene lookup returns CDR1 SGHTS and CDR2 YDEGEE. Unmatched junction bases numbered 3, after V lost 6 bases and J lost 4 bases. This CDR3 is 14 amino acids long. The chain's CDR3 is CASNPSGRYNEQFF. CDR3 DNA sequence: TGTGCCAGCAACCCTAGCGGGAGGTACAATGAGCAGTTCTTC. Full variable domain (rest looked up from reference TRBV5-8 and TRBJ2-1): EAGVTQSPTHLIKTRGQQATLRCSPISGHTSVYWYQQALGLGLQFLLWYDEGEERNRGNFPPRFSGRQFPNYSSELNVNALELEDSALYLCASNPSGRYNEQFFGPGTRLTVL.

V is TRBV19 and J is TRBJ2-5, with D uncertain. The CDR3 totals 14 residues. V shed 0 bases and J shed 4 bases, with 9 bases lying between them. Germline V lookup: CDR1 LNHDA, CDR2 SQIVND (reference sequence). CDR3 sequence reads: CASSIDQDGETQYF. Here the CDR3 DNA reads TGTGCCAGTAGTATAGATCAGGACGGAGAGACCCAGTACTTC.

The chain joins TRBV11-2 to TRBJ2-3; D may be TRBD2 (5 bases). V was cut by 2 bases and J by 6 bases, with 12 bases left in between. CDR1 is SGHAT, CDR2 FQNNGV, per germline. The CDR3 covers 14 residues. In nucleotides, the CDR3 is TGTGCCAGCAGCTTAAGACCCGACTACGATACGCAGTATTTT. Translation: CASSLRPDYDTQYF.

CDR3 in amino acids: CASSSGQGAAYEQYF. The CDR3 DNA reads as TGCGCCAGCAGCTCAGGACAGGGGGCGGCCTACGAGCAGTACTTC. The chain joins TRBV5-1 to TRBJ2-7; 11 nucleotides line up with TRBD1. The germline gives CDR1 SGHRS, CDR2 YFSETQ. V shed 3 bases, J shed 2 bases, and the junction held 4 bases outside the gene matches. The CDR3 is 15 amino acids.

This sequence joins TRBV4-2 and TRBJ2-7; D ambiguous. Between the trimmed V and J ends, which lost 3 bases and 1 base, there was a span of 4 bases. CDR1 LGHNA and CDR2 YNFKEQ come from the germline V gene. The CDR3 contains 12 residues. This CDR3 is CASSHRSYEQYF. The CDR3 DNA is TGTGCCAGCAGCCACCGGTCCTACGAGCAGTACTTC.

This clone was detected only a few times. V usage is TRBV2 and J usage is TRBJ2-2; D gene unclear. The V end was cut by 8 bases, the J end by 5 bases, with 12 bases between. CDR1 is SNHLY and CDR2 is FYNNEI in the germline V gene. CDR3 size: 13 residues. CDR3 DNA sequence: TGTGCCAGCGCGAGTATCCCGACCGGGGAGCTGTTTTTT. This translates into CASASIPTGELFF.

CDR3 loop: CASSESTGTETQYF. CDR3 nucleotide sequence: TGCGCCAGCAGTGAGTCGACAGGGACCGAGACCCAGTACTTC. V and J are TRBV10-1 and TRBJ2-5, with TRBD1 matching 7 bases. This CDR3 comprises 14 residues. CDR1 is WNHNN, CDR2 SYGVQD, per germline (reference sequence). J lost 5 bases, V lost 0 bases, and 3 bases had no gene match.

J is TRBJ1-1 and V is TRBV5-1; D may be TRBD1 (5 bases). CDR1 is SGHRS, CDR2 YFSETQ, per germline. The CDR3 has 16 amino acids. V was shortened by 4 bases and J by 2 bases, with 18 bases between the two germline ends. Written as DNA, the CDR3 is TGCGCCAGCAGCGACCTCGAAAGGGGAACTAACACTGAAGCTTTCTTT. As protein: CASSDLERGTNTEAFF.

This chain joins TRBV7-8 and TRBJ1-2; D is uncertain. In germline, CDR1 is SGHVS, CDR2 FQNEAQ. CDR3 length: 15 residues. With 5 bases removed from V and 7 bases from J, the gap between germline ends came to 20 bases. CDR3 sequence: CASSPPYGSSRGYTF. CDR3 bases: TGTGCCAGCAGCCCTCCATACGGGTCTTCGCGTGGCTACACCTTC.

The chain links TRBV28 to TRBJ2-7, with 9 nucleotides matching TRBD1. With 7 bases clipped from V and 7 bases from J, the junction kept 17 bases outside the gene matches. Germline V lookup: CDR1 MDHEN, CDR2 SYDVKM. The length of the CDR3 is 16 residues. CDR3 nucleotides: TGTGCCAGCATTACCAGCGGACAGGGGCGGGTGGGGGAGCAGTACTTC. Protein: CASITSGQGRVGEQYF. The full variable domain, with the rest looked up from reference TRBV28 and TRBJ2-7, is DVKVTQSSRYLVKRTGEKVFLECVQDMDHENMFWYRQDPGLGLRLIYFSYDVKMKEKGDIPEGYSVSREKKERFSLILESASTNQTSMYLCASITSGQGRVGEQYFGPGTRLTVT.

This chain links TRBV18 with TRBJ2-2, with 10 positions matching TRBD1. CDR3 length equals 17 residues. Germline CDR1 reads KGHSH; CDR2 reads LQKENI. J gave up 5 bases and V 2 bases, and 8 bases lay outside the gene matches. The CDR3 region is CASSPSSPGQGTGELFF. The CDR3 DNA follows: TGTGCCAGCTCACCATCGTCACCGGGACAGGGGACCGGGGAGCTGTTTTTT.

The CDR3 DNA follows: TGTGCCAGCAGCCAAGCCTGGCAGGGGGCCGGGGAGCTGTTTTTT. This gives the protein CASSQAWQGAGELFF. The chain couples TRBV14 to TRBJ2-2; 7 bases agree with TRBD1. The germline V gene encodes CDR1 SGHDN and CDR2 FVKESK. CDR3 length: 15 residues. After removal of 1 base from V and 6 bases from J, the junction contained 5 bases not matched to a gene. The full variable domain, rest sourced from reference TRBV14 and TRBJ2-2, is EAGVTQFPSHSVIEKGQTVTLRCDPISGHDNLYWYRRVMGKEIKFLLHFVKESKQDESGMPNNRFLAERTGGTYSTLKVQPAELEDSGVYFCASSQAWQGAGELFFGEGSRLTVL.

The chain is built from TRBV9 and TRBJ2-3; no clear D. This CDR3 has 15 residues. Deletions cut 4 bases from V and 4 bases from J, with 16 bases between. The germline gives CDR1 SGDLS, CDR2 YYNGEE. CDR3 sequence: CASSKASTSSDTQYF. The CDR3, as DNA: TGTGCCAGCAGCAAGGCAAGTACCAGTTCAGATACGCAGTATTTT.

The chain is built from TRBV4-1 and TRBJ2-2; D possibly matches TRBD1 or TRBD2 (5 bases each). This CDR3 is 19 amino acids long. V gave up 2 bases and J gave up 7 bases, with 26 bases separating them. CDR1 and CDR2 (germline): MGHRA, YSYEKL. The CDR3 region has the DNA TGCGCCAGCAGCCAAAAAGGGAAGGGACGAGGGGCGCTGGGCGGGGAGCTGTTTTTT. Its protein product is CASSQKGKGRGALGGELFF.

J is TRBJ1-4 and V is TRBV28; maybe TRBD1 (5 bases). V was cut by 6 bases and J by 8 bases, with 13 bases left in between. CDR1 MDHEN and CDR2 SYDVKM come from the germline V gene. The CDR3 runs to 13 residues. CDR3 region: CASRLGVWEKLFF. CDR3 in DNA: TGTGCCAGCAGGTTAGGGGTATGGGAAAAACTGTTTTTT.

This chain connects TRBV28 to TRBJ1-5; 7 bases are a match to TRBD1. This CDR3 is built from 14 residues. Germline V gives CDR1 MDHEN, CDR2 SYDVKM. With 6 bases clipped from V and 7 bases from J, the junction kept 9 bases outside the gene matches. The CDR3 DNA is TGTGCCAGCAGCCGTTGGGACAGTAGCCAGCCCCAGCATTTT. Protein product: CASSRWDSSQPQHF.